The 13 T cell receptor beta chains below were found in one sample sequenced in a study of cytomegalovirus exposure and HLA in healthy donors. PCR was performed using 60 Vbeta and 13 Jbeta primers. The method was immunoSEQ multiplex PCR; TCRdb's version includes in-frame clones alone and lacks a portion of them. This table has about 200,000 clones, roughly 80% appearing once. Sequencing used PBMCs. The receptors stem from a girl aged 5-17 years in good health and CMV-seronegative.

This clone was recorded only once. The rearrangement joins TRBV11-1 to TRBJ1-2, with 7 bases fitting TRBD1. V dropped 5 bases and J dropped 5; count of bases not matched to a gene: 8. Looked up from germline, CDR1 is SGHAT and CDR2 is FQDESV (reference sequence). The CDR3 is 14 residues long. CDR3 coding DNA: TGTGCCAGCAGCCTCAGTAGGGGGCATTATGGCTACACCTTC. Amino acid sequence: CASSLSRGHYGYTF.

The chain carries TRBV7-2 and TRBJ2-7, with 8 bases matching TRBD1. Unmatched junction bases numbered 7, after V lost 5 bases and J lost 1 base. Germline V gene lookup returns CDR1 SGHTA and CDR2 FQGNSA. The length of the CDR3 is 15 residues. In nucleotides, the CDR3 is TGTGCCAGCAGCACCGACAGGGGCGAGTCCTACGAGCAGTACTTC. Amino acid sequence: CASSTDRGESYEQYF.

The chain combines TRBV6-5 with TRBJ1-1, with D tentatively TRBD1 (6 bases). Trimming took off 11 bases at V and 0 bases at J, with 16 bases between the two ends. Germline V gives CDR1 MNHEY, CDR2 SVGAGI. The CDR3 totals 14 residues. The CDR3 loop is CASKVGGLNTEAFF. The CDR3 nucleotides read TGTGCCTCCAAGGTCGGGGGGCTGAACACTGAAGCTTTCTTT.

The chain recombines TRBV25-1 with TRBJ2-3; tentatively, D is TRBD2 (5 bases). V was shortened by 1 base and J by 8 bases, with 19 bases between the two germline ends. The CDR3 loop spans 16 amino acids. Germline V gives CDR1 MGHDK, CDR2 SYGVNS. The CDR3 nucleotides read TGTGCCAGCAGTGAATCGGGGAGCGAATACGCGGTTACGCAGTATTTT. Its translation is CASSESGSEYAVTQYF.

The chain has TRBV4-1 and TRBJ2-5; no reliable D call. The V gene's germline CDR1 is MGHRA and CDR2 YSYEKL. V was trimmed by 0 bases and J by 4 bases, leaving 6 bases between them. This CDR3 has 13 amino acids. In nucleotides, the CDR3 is TGCGCCAGCAGCCAAGAGGAGTCAGAGACCCAGTACTTC. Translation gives CASSQEESETQYF.

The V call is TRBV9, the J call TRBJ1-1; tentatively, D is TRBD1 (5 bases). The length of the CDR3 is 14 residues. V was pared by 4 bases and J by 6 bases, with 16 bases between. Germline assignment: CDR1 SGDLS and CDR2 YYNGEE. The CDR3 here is CASSPLGAPAEAFF. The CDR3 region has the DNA TGTGCCAGCAGCCCCCTTGGGGCCCCCGCTGAAGCTTTCTTT. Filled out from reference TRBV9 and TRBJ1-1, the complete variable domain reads DSGVTQTPKHLITATGQRVTLRCSPRSGDLSVYWYQQSLDQGLQFLIQYYNGEERAKGNILERFSAQQFPDLHSELNLSSLELGDSALYFCASSPLGAPAEAFFGQGTRLTVV.

In nucleotides, the CDR3 is TGCGCCAGCAGCCAAGAGCCCACAGGGTATCAGCCCCAGCATTTT. Protein: CASSQEPTGYQPQHF. The rearrangement links TRBV4-1 to TRBJ1-5; tentatively, D is TRBD1 (6 bases). CDR3 length equals 15 residues. Trimming stripped 0 bases from V and 5 bases from J, with 11 bases between. Germline V CDR1 and CDR2: MGHRA, YSYEKL.

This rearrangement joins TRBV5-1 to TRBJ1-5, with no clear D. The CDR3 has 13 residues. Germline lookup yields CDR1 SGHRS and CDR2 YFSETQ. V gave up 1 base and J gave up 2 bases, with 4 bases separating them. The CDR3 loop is CASSLSGNQPQHF. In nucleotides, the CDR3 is TGCGCCAGCAGCTTGTCGGGCAATCAGCCCCAGCATTTT. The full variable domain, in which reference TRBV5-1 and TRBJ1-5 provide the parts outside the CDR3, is KAGVTQTPRYLIKTRGQQVTLSCSPISGHRSVSWYQQTPGQGLQFLFEYFSETQRNKGNFPGRFSGRQFSNSRSEMNVSTLELGDSALYLCASSLSGNQPQHFGDGTRLSIL.

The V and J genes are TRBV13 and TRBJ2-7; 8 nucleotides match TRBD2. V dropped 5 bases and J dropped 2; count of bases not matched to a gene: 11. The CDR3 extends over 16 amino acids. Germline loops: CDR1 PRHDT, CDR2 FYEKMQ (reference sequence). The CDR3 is CASSLNQGGGTYEQYF. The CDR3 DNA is TGTGCCAGCAGCCTTAACCAGGGCGGGGGGACCTACGAGCAGTACTTC.

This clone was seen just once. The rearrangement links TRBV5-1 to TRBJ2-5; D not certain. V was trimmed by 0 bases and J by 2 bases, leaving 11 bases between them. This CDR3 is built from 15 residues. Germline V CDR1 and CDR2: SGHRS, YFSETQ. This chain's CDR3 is CASSLGSGTQETQYF. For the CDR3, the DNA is TGCGCCAGCAGCTTGGGATCAGGAACGCAAGAGACCCAGTACTTC.

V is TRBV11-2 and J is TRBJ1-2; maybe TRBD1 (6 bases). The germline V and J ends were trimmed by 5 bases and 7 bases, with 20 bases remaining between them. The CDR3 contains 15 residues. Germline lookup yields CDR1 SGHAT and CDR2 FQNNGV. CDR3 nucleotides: TGTGCCAGCAGCCTTAACTCCTTAGGGGGGGGTGGCTACACCTTC. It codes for CASSLNSLGGGGYTF.

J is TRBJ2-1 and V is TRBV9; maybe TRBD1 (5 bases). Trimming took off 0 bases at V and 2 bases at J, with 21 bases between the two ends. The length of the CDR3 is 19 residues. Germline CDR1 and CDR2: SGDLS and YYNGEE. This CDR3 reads CASSVGGVVAPGPYNEQFF. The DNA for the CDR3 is TGTGCCAGCAGCGTAGGGGGCGTGGTAGCCCCAGGGCCCTACAATGAGCAGTTCTTC.

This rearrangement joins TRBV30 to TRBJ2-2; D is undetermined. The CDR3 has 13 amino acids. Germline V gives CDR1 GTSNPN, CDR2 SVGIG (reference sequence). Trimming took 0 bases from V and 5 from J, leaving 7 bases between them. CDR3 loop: CAWSVRGTGELFF. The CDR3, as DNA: TGTGCCTGGAGTGTAAGAGGTACCGGGGAGCTGTTTTTT.